This note documents a single T cell receptor beta chain sequence. What this receptor recognizes is not known. No base quality information exists; no much larger clone differs at one position. TCRbeta CDR3 regions were amplified from genomic DNA by means of the immunoSEQ Assay, a bias-controlled multiplex PCR. Processing in the source paper ran as follows. Within the assay, amplification of reference gene primers was used to estimate how many nucleated cells each sample contained. To quantify the absolute abundance of each unique TCRbeta CDR3 rearrangement, sequence reads were collapsed and filtered. For each sample, productive Simpson clonality was calculated as the square root of Simpson's diversity index across productive rearrangements. This immuneACCESS table, as held by TCRdb, lists in-frame sequences with V and J called but not all clones. Of the missing ones, under half trace to an unresolved V gene in checked studies; the others have no known cause. The DNA was the basis for D and trimming; V, J and clone size are from that table. The sample table holds about 260,000 clones, of which around 90% were seen once. Around 2.8% of the sample belongs to the ten largest clones.

This sample was included in a study of blood T cell repertoires in COVID-19 (TCRdb year 2020). About the full investigation: Collaborator samples came from the United States, Italy and Spain and covered acute and convalescent phases of COVID-19. A de-identified subject ID, COVID-19 status, age in years and sex were almost always included in the sample metadata. Where available, HLA class I and class II types were obtained from metadata supplied by the sample provider rather than from assay-based typing. The material from the prospective study consisted of cDNA or gDNA derived from T cells, B-cell-depleted T cells, or PBMCs. The dataset comprised deeply sampled blood TCRbeta repertoires from subjects exposed to, actively infected with, or recovered from COVID-19. The repertoires were released in a freely available public database intended as a resource for research on the immune response to SARS-CoV-2. Samples were obtained from the ongoing ImmuneRACE study (first 160 participants) and from 950 to 1,500 subjects provided by 6 global collaborators. What the research found in general, with its limitations: How much clinical and demographic metadata was included differed by source and by participant, and the metadata was provided uncurated.

Participants in the prospective study were aged roughly 18 to 100 years, lived in about two dozen United States geographic areas, and enrolled through a virtual design. In the prospective study, cohorts were assigned on the basis of participant-reported clinical history obtained from a screening survey and a study questionnaire. Exposed participants had been in contact with someone with a PCR-confirmed or clinician-diagnosed COVID-19 case within 2 weeks of study entry. In the prospective study, mobile phlebotomists collected whole blood, serum and a nasopharyngeal or oropharyngeal swab from each participant. Additional blood draws and questionnaires over an approximately two-month period could optionally be provided by prospective study participants. Before DNA extraction, prospective study blood samples were shipped either frozen or at room temperature. A distance of 14 bases separates the germline ends of V and J, which lose 1 base and 4 bases respectively. CDR1 and CDR2, per the germline V gene, are SGDLS and YYNGEE. From its cysteine to its phenylalanine, the CDR3 spans 15 amino acids. The retained sequence is limited to the CDR3, 45 bases, with the frame set at the first base.

This clonotype was obtained from a man aged 40-49 years who had been exposed to COVID-19. The sample taken for sequencing was PBMCs or T cells enriched from blood (not recorded which). The chain is assembled from TRBV9 and TRBJ1-2; the D gene remains uncertain. The nucleotides are TGTGCCAGCAGCGTACTAGATGCCGGGATCTATGGCTACACCTTC. This yields the protein CASSVLDAGIYGYTF.